Listed here is a single T cell receptor beta chain. What it binds is not known. Only in-frame clones appear in the TCRdb table, and some are missing; sequencing was by immunoSEQ multiplex PCR. The data hold 90,000 or so clones, with roughly 93% observed a single time. CDR1 SGHTA and CDR2 FQGNSA come from the germline V gene. J was trimmed by 2 bases and V by 1 base; bases with no gene match: 2. The CDR3 is 15 amino acids. The nonmyeloablative bone marrow transplants came from related graft donors, with transient mixed chimerism. This entry is derived from a study of Tregs in tolerant kidney transplant recipients. Study-wide points: Biological reproducibility was not directly addressed in this study. Antigen-driven expansion was suggested because donor-specific Tregs expanded more than all Tregs in tolerant patients.

The rearrangement joins TRBV7-2 to TRBJ2-3; TRBD2 matches at 8 bases. The source material was CD4+ T cells from blood (PBMCs), sampled 12 months after the transplant. The receptor was isolated from a human patient who received a combined kidney and bone marrow transplant. Some T cells may be graft donor cells. CDR3 loop: CASSLVAGNTDTQYF. The DNA for the CDR3 is TGTGCCAGCAGCTTAGTAGCGGGGAACACAGATACGCAGTATTTT.